The 28 T cell receptor beta chains reported below all come from one sample, sequenced in a study of cytomegalovirus exposure and HLA in healthy donors. Primers included in the PCR were 60 Vbeta and 13 Jbeta primers. Profiling relied on immunoSEQ multiplex PCR, and the TCRdb table lists in-frame clones only, not all of them. The sample includes 45,000 to 65,000 clones, around 73% of them seen just once. Sequencing was done on a sample of PBMCs. The receptors derive from a woman aged 40 to 50 in good health and CMV-seropositive.

The chain links TRBV11-2 to TRBJ2-1, with 8 bases that match TRBD2. J lost 14 bases, V lost 1 base, and 7 bases had no gene match. The CDR3 loop spans 13 amino acids. Germline CDR1 reads SGHAT; CDR2 reads FQNNGV. The CDR3 is CASSLVTSGGEFF. The CDR3 DNA reads as TGTGCCAGCAGCTTAGTTACTAGCGGAGGGGAGTTCTTC.

This sequence joins TRBV10-1 and TRBJ2-1; 13 bases align to TRBD2. Germline trimming cut 3 bases from V and 7 bases from J; bases unmatched to any gene: 6. Germline V gives CDR1 WNHNN, CDR2 SYGVQD (reference sequence). CDR3 size: 16 residues. The CDR3 is CASSDLTSGGTNEQFF. The CDR3 DNA is TGCGCCAGCAGTGATCTGACTAGCGGGGGGACAAATGAGCAGTTCTTC.

The rearrangement uses TRBV11-2 and TRBJ2-7; D unresolved. The V end was cut by 1 base, the J end by 3 bases, with 7 bases between. The germline CDR1 and CDR2 sequences are SGHAT and FQNNGV. The CDR3 length is 13 residues. The CDR3 DNA sequence: TGTGCCAGCAGCTTAGCACAGCACTACGAGCAGTACTTC. It specifies CASSLAQHYEQYF.

V and J are TRBV4-2 and TRBJ2-5; a weak D match, TRBD2 (6 bases). The CDR3 has 15 residues. The V gene lost 4 bases and the J gene lost 3 bases, with 15 bases spanning the gap. Germline V lookup: CDR1 LGHNA, CDR2 YNFKEQ. The CDR3 here is CASSRGESGKETQYF. CDR3 sequence (DNA): TGTGCCAGCAGCCGGGGGGAGTCAGGGAAAGAGACCCAGTACTTC.

The V call is TRBV4-3, the J call TRBJ2-5, with 10 bases lining up with TRBD2. Germline V gene sequence: CDR1 LGHNA, CDR2 YSLEER. After removal of 3 bases from V and 1 base from J, the junction contained 8 bases not matched to a gene. The CDR3 is 17 residues long. The CDR3 DNA reads as TGCGCCAGCAGCCAGCTGACCGGGACTAGCGTCCAAGAGACCCAGTACTTC. Translating gives CASSQLTGTSVQETQYF.

This clone has a single count. The chain links TRBV5-4 to TRBJ1-2, with no clear D. The germline V gene encodes CDR1 SGHNT and CDR2 YYREEE (reference sequence). This CDR3 is built from 13 residues. The V and J ends lost 0 bases and 7 bases respectively, with 10 bases between them. This chain's CDR3 is CASSLASGTGYTF. CDR3 in DNA: TGTGCCAGCAGCTTGGCCTCGGGAACTGGCTACACCTTC.

The V and J genes are TRBV6-5 and TRBJ2-5; D is ambiguous. The CDR3 has 11 amino acids. Germline CDR1 MNHEY, CDR2 SVGAGI. Between the trimmed V and J ends, which lost 5 bases and 4 bases, there was a span of 5 bases. As DNA, the CDR3 is TGTGCCAGCAGTAGCTCAGAGACCCAGTACTTC. As protein: CASSSSETQYF.

This CDR3 reads CASSEALPAGTEAFF. CDR3 sequence (DNA): TGTGCCAGCAGTGAAGCGCTTCCGGCAGGCACTGAAGCTTTCTTT. The chain recombines TRBV2 with TRBJ1-1; D not resolved. CDR1 SNHLY and CDR2 FYNNEI come from the germline V gene. Trimming removed 0 bases at V and 4 bases at J, with 12 bases between. The CDR3 has 15 residues.

V gene TRBV27 combines with J gene TRBJ2-7; TRBD1 matches at 7 bases. Germline V gene data show CDR1 as MNHEY and CDR2 as SMNVEV (reference sequence). This CDR3 is built from 14 residues. V lost 5 bases, J lost 3 bases, and 7 bases stayed unmatched. The CDR3 DNA reads TGTGCCAGCAGTACCAGGGGGAGTGACTACGAGCAGTACTTC. It codes for CASSTRGSDYEQYF.

In DNA form, the CDR3 reads TGTGCCAGCAGGGAGCCCCGAGGAGCTTTCTTT. This translates into CASREPRGAFF. The chain has TRBV2 and TRBJ1-1, with D unresolved. With 6 bases removed from V and 10 bases from J, the gap between germline ends came to 12 bases. This CDR3 contains 11 residues. Germline V gives CDR1 SNHLY, CDR2 FYNNEI.

About this clone: At one boundary the junction diverges from the germline segment, which might be a read error. The chain has TRBV27 and TRBJ1-6; TRBD1 is a possible D gene (5 bases). CDR1 and CDR2 (germline): MNHEY, SMNVEV (reference sequence). The CDR3 has 21 amino acids. Written as DNA, the CDR3 is TGTGCCAGCAGTGTATCCCGTGGACACTCGCCAGACTCATCCTATAATTCACCCCTCCACTTT. Translated: CASSVSRGHSPDSSYNSPLHF.

This chain uses TRBV28 with TRBJ1-5; maybe TRBD1 (5 bases). This CDR3 is built from 15 residues. The V and J ends lost 6 bases and 0 bases respectively, with 12 bases between them. Germline CDR1 is MDHEN and CDR2 is SYDVKM. The CDR3 DNA reads as TGTGCCAGCAGCTCCGACAGTTATAGCAATCAGCCCCAGCATTTT. It is translated as CASSSDSYSNQPQHF.

The genes are TRBV9 and TRBJ1-5; D possibly corresponds to TRBD1 (6 bases). Germline lookup yields CDR1 SGDLS and CDR2 YYNGEE. Trimming cost V 4 bases and J 3 bases, with 14 bases left between them. CDR3 length: 15 amino acids. The CDR3 nucleotides read TGTGCCAGCAGCCCAGGGGAACGGCCCAATCAGCCCCAGCATTTT. Translating it yields CASSPGERPNQPQHF.

This rearrangement joins TRBV7-9 to TRBJ1-2; D is ambiguous. This CDR3 region has 15 residues. Germline CDR1 is SEHNR and CDR2 is FQNEAQ (reference sequence). V dropped 2 bases and J dropped 8 bases, with 18 bases sitting between them. CDR3 DNA sequence: TGTGCCAGCAGCTTACTATCCGCGGGTTTGGGAGGCTACACCTTC. It codes for CASSLLSAGLGGYTF.

The V gene is TRBV5-6, the J gene TRBJ1-2, with 7 bases fitting TRBD1. In germline, CDR1 is SGHDT, CDR2 YYEEEE. The J segment lost 8 bases and the V segment lost 4 bases, leaving 8 bases of the junction unmatched. The CDR3 covers 13 residues. The CDR3 protein is CASSNRQGRGYTF. The CDR3 region has the DNA TGTGCCAGCAGCAATCGACAGGGTAGGGGCTACACCTTC.

This clone appeared a single time. The chain carries TRBV4-2 and TRBJ2-7, with TRBD2 as a possible D gene (7 bases). V lost 0 bases, J lost 5 bases, and 20 bases lay in between. There are 17 residues in the CDR3. In germline, CDR1 is LGHNA, CDR2 YNFKEQ. CDR3 nucleotides: TGTGCCAGCAGCCAAGAAATGGTCGGGGGGCCTTTAAACGAGCAGTACTTC. It yields the protein CASSQEMVGGPLNEQYF.

V gene TRBV18 combines with J gene TRBJ2-3; 7 nucleotides align to TRBD2. CDR1 and CDR2 from the germline V gene are KGHSH and LQKENI. Unmatched junction bases numbered 6, after V lost 3 bases and J lost 6 bases. The CDR3 sequence is 14 residues long. The CDR3 DNA sequence: TGTGCCAGCTCACCGGCAAGCGGGGCGGATACGCAGTATTTT. Encoded protein: CASSPASGADTQYF.

This chain joins TRBV6-1 and TRBJ2-5; D unresolved. V shed 8 bases and J shed 5 bases, with 15 bases lying between them. Germline assignment: CDR1 MNHNS and CDR2 SASEGT. The CDR3 spans 13 residues. The CDR3 region has the DNA TGTGCCAGCCAATCCGGGTTTAGGGAGACCCAGTACTTC. Its translation: CASQSGFRETQYF.

The rearrangement uses TRBV4-3 and TRBJ2-5, with D perhaps TRBD2 (6 bases). The assigned J gene may be wrong: the sequence end matches TRBJ2-7 better. CDR3 size: 15 residues. The germline V gene encodes CDR1 LGHNA and CDR2 YSLEER. The CDR3 nucleotides are TGCGCCAGCAGCCCCCTGCTAGCGAGCTCCTACGAGCAGTACTTC. Translating it yields CASSPLLASSYEQYF.

The rearrangement joins TRBV27 to TRBJ2-5; weak D call: TRBD2 (5 bases). This CDR3 is 13 amino acids long. The germline CDR1 and CDR2 sequences are MNHEY and SMNVEV (reference sequence). V shed 3 bases and J shed 2 bases, with 7 bases lying between them. This CDR3 reads CASSFRGQETQYF. CDR3 DNA sequence: TGTGCCAGCAGTTTCCGCGGGCAAGAGACCCAGTACTTC.

This rearrangement joins TRBV6-5 to TRBJ1-1; D perhaps matches TRBD1 (5 bases). In germline, CDR1 is MNHEY, CDR2 SVGAGI. Trimming stripped 2 bases from V and 4 bases from J, with 17 bases between. This CDR3 spans 16 amino acids. In nucleotides, the CDR3 is TGTGCCAGCAGTTACCGCATGGGGCGGATGAGCACTGAAGCTTTCTTT. It is translated as CASSYRMGRMSTEAFF.

The chain has TRBV28 and TRBJ1-2; possibly TRBD1 for D (5 bases). The CDR3 covers 15 residues. CDR1 MDHEN and CDR2 SYDVKM come from the germline V gene. Trimming stripped 3 bases from V and 6 bases from J, with 17 bases between. The DNA of the CDR3 is TGTGCCAGCAGTTTGGACCAAACAGGAAATGATGGCTACACCTTC. Translation gives CASSLDQTGNDGYTF.

The chain employs TRBV2 and TRBJ1-2; possibly TRBD1 for D (6 bases). V lost 6 bases to trimming and J lost 7 bases, with 9 bases between them. Germline CDR1 SNHLY, CDR2 FYNNEI. The CDR3 spans 11 residues. The CDR3 sequence is CASRQGSGYTF. CDR3 DNA: TGTGCCAGCAGGCAGGGGAGTGGCTACACCTTC.

This clone was seen only a few times. The genes are TRBV19 and TRBJ2-7; D possibly corresponds to TRBD1 (5 bases). This CDR3 has 14 amino acids. Germline CDR1 LNHDA, CDR2 SQIVND (reference sequence). Trimming took off 4 bases at V and 3 bases at J, with 13 bases between the two ends. The CDR3 DNA is TGTGCCAGTAGTACAGGACACGAACACTACGAGCAGTACTTC. The encoded protein is CASSTGHEHYEQYF.

This clone was found a few times. V and J are TRBV6-5 and TRBJ1-1; the D gene is possibly TRBD1 (5 bases). The length of the CDR3 is 14 residues. The V and J ends lost 6 bases and 0 bases respectively, with 11 bases between them. Germline V lookup: CDR1 MNHEY, CDR2 SVGAGI. CDR3 sequence reads: CASSLRVMNTEAFF. The CDR3 DNA reads as TGTGCCAGCAGCCTCAGGGTCATGAACACTGAAGCTTTCTTT.

This clone was observed a single time. This rearrangement joins TRBV11-2 to TRBJ2-1; 10 bases match TRBD2. Trimming took 1 base from V and 5 from J; bases not matched to a gene: 8. The germline gives CDR1 SGHAT, CDR2 FQNNGV. This CDR3 contains 17 residues. The CDR3 sequence: CASSLALTSGVNNEQFF. In nucleotides, the CDR3 is TGTGCCAGCAGCTTAGCTCTCACTAGCGGGGTTAACAATGAGCAGTTCTTC.

The rearrangement uses TRBV10-3 and TRBJ1-2; D is uncertain. Trimming stripped 6 bases from V and 6 bases from J, with 14 bases between. Germline V gene lookup returns CDR1 ENHRY and CDR2 SYGVKD. The CDR3 has 13 residues. The CDR3 bases are TGTGCCATCAGCTCCCGGGGTAGCGATGGCTACACCTTC. It codes for CAISSRGSDGYTF.

This clone was seen a few times. The chain links TRBV9 to TRBJ1-1; D call uncertain. Germline CDR1 reads SGDLS; CDR2 reads YYNGEE. V was clipped by 0 bases and J by 1 base, with 10 bases between them. The CDR3 has 15 residues. The CDR3 loop reads CASSVGSLGNTEAFF. CDR3 nucleotide sequence: TGTGCCAGCAGCGTAGGGAGTTTGGGGAACACTGAAGCTTTCTTT. Supplemented by reference TRBV9 and TRBJ1-1, the full variable domain reads DSGVTQTPKHLITATGQRVTLRCSPRSGDLSVYWYQQSLDQGLQFLIQYYNGEERAKGNILERFSAQQFPDLHSELNLSSLELGDSALYFCASSVGSLGNTEAFFGQGTRLTVV.